This entry describes one T cell receptor (beta chain). In the original analysis: By means of reference gene primer amplification, nucleated cell counts were estimated. Produced via immunoSEQ multiplex PCR; TCRdb's table is partial and in-frame only. V and J calls and clone size come straight from that table; D and trimming were deduced from the DNA. This sample carries 150,000 to 200,000 clones, 80% to 85% of them seen once, and the ten largest clones take 4.5% to 5.5%. After removal of 8 bases from V and 1 base from J, the junction contained 15 bases not matched to a gene. This CDR3 has 18 residues. Germline CDR1 SGHVS, CDR2 FQNEAQ. The data were obtained in a study of blood T cell repertoires in COVID-19. Study-wide context: T cells, B-cell-depleted T cells, or PBMCs supplied cDNA or gDNA.

The rearrangement joins TRBV7-8 to TRBJ2-5; 11 bases are shared with TRBD2. The clonotype was recovered from a woman aged 25 to 45 with acute or convalescent COVID-19. Sequencing input: peripheral blood. CDR3: CASSQEASGGYRQETQYF. The DNA for the CDR3 is TGTGCCAGCTCCCAGGAGGCTAGCGGGGGGTATCGCCAAGAGACCCAGTACTTC.